This T cell receptor beta chain was profiled in a study of identical twins. Between the trimmed V and J ends, which lost 7 bases and 0 bases, there was a span of 7 bases. The V gene's germline CDR1 is DFQATT and CDR2 SNEGSKA (reference sequence). This CDR3 comprises 12 residues. There are many counts of this clonotype. From the 5' RACE reads, TCRdb called clonotypes with MiXCR, one entry per CDR3 protein. Seen here are roughly 630,000 distinct CDR3 sequences, 7.1% observed once, and the top ten hold 1.6%. The data also belong to a second study, concerning yellow fever vaccine responses in identical twins.

The origin of this receptor is a woman between 18 and 29 years old in good health. The chain is built from TRBV20-1 and TRBJ2-1; TRBD1 might be the D (6 bases). Sequencing used PBMCs. The CDR3 nucleotides are TGCAGTGAACAGGGCTCCTACAATGAGCAGTTCTTC. Its translation: CSEQGSYNEQFF.